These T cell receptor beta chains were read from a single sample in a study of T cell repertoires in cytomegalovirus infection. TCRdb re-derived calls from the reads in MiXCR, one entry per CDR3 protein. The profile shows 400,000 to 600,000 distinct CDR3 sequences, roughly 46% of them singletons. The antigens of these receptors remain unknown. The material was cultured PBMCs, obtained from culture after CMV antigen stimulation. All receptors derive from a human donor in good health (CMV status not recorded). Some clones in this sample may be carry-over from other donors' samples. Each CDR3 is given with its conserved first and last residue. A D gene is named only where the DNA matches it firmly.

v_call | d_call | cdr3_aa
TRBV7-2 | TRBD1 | CASSTDRAALPQHF
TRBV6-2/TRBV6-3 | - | CASSYQNTGELFF
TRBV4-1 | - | CASSQGVSYNEQFF
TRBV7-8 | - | CASSKRRASNQPQHF
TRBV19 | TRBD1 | CASSMVWTGGSFSNQPQHF
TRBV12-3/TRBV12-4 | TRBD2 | CASSFASGGSTGELFF
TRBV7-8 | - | CASSWPAGNTIYF
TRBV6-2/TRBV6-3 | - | CASSGRDYGYTF
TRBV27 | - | CASTRQGTDTQYF
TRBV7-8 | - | CASSPMRWATNEKLFF
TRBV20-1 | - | CSAREAGSSPLHF
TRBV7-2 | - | CASSRVGPYNEQFF
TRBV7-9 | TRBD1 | CASSLGIPRGPFEQYF
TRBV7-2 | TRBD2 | CASSRNRGGLAGRGTETQYF
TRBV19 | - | CASSWNRYEQYF
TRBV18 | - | CASSPGWVGEAFF
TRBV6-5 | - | CASSYTSTDTQYF
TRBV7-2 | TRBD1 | CASSLVAFGTGVLETQYF
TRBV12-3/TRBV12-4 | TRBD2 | CASSGGLARTGELFF
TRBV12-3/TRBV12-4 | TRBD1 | CAMGQGAEAFF
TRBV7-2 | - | CASSSTGTLGYEQYF
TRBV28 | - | CASRTGAEGSYEQYF
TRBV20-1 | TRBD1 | CSANRGYGLNNSPLHF
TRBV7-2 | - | CASSANAGHPLKAITEAFF
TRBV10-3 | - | CAISATRDAEEKLFF
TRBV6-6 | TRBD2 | CASSYSPGGGGTDTQYF
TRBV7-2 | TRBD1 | CASGRDRGHDTQYF
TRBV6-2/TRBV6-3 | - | CASSSGLNSYNEQFF
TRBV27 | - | CASSHPSGDGSYNEQFF
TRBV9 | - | CASSVEGVVGRNYGYTF
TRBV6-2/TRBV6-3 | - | CASSYAGRGETQYF
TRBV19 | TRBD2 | CASRPSGRGYNEQFF
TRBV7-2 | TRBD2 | CASSPTPTAGQYF
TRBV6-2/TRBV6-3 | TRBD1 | CASRTDRGGSPLHF
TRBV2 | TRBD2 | CASSDGGGAGTQYF
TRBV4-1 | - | CASRQERWGTEAFF
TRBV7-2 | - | CASSFASQNTEAFF
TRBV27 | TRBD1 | CAIQPRGPEAFF
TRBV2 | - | CASSVEAGEQPQHF
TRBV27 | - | CASSLRGRSTDTQYF
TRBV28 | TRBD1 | CASSSGQGIDTQYF
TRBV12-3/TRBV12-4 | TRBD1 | CASSYRGGYYGYTF
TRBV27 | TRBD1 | CASSLQPQIQGLWETQYF